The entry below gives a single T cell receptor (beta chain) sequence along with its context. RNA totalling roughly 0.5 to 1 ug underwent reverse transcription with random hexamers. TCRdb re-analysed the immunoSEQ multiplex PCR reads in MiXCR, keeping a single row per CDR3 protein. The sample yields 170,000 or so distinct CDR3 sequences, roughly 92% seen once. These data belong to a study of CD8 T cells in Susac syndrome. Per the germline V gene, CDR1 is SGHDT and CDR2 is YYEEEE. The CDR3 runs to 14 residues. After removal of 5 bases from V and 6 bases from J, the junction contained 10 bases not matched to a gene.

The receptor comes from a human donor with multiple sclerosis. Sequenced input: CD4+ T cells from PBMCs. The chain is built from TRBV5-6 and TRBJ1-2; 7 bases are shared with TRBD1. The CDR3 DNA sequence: TGTGCCAGCAGTTGGGACAGCGAAGGAAATGGCTACACCTTC. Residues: CASSWDSEGNGYTF.